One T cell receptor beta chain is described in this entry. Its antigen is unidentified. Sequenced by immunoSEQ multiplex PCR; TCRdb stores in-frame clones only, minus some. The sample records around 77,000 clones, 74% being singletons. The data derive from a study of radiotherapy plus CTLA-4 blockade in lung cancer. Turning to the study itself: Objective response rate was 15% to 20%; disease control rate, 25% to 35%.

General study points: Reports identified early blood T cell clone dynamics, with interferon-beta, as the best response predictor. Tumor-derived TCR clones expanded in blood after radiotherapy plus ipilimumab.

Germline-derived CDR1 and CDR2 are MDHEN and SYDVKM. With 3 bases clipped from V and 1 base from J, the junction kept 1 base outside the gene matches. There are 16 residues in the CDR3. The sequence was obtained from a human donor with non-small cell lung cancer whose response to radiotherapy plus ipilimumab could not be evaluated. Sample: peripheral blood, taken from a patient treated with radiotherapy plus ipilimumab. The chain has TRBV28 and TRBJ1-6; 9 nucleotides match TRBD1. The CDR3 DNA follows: TGTGCCAGCAGTTTTGGGACAGGGTCCTATAATTCACCCCTCCACTTT. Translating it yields CASSFGTGSYNSPLHF.